This passage covers 29 T cell receptor beta chains from one sample sequenced in a study of beta chain features in type 1 diabetes. Study-level points and caveats: Type 1 diabetes patients had moderately but significantly shorter TCRB CDR3s in all four CD4+ subsets.

Their antigens remain unidentified. Expressed TCRB transcripts were sequenced because the isolated RNA had all been reverse transcribed beforehand. Assay used: immunoSEQ multiplex PCR; TCRdb lists only in-frame clones, some missing. Of 330,000 or so clones listed, roughly 12% are singletons. Sequencing input: naive CD4+ T cells from blood. The receptors derive from a woman younger than 30 with type 1 diabetes.

The table lists this clone with a few counts. The V and J genes are TRBV5-4 and TRBJ2-5; TRBD2 aligns across 11 bases. Germline CDR1 SGHNT, CDR2 YYREEE (reference sequence). This CDR3 is 15 amino acids long. The V gene end was trimmed by 4 bases and the J gene end by 2 bases; junction bases not matched to a gene: 4. CDR3 residues: CASSVGLAVQETQYF. In nucleotides, the CDR3 is TGTGCCAGCAGCGTGGGACTAGCGGTACAAGAGACCCAGTACTTC. The variable domain in full, with the rest retrieved from reference TRBV5-4 and TRBJ2-5, is ETGVTQSPTHLIKTRGQQVTLRCSSQSGHNTVSWYQQALGQGPQFIFQYYREEENGRGNFPPRFSGLQFPNYSSELNVNALELDDSALYLCASSVGLAVQETQYFGPGTRLLVL.

This clone turned up a few times. The rearrangement links TRBV9 to TRBJ2-7; TRBD1 is a possible D gene (6 bases). Trimming took 2 bases from V and 2 from J, leaving 14 bases between them. The germline gives CDR1 SGDLS, CDR2 YYNGEE. The CDR3 spans 15 residues. The CDR3 here is CASSVGTGNTYEQYF. CDR3 in DNA: TGTGCCAGCAGCGTCGGAACAGGGAACACCTACGAGCAGTACTTC.

The chain couples TRBV27 to TRBJ1-6; TRBD1 agrees at 8 bases. Germline V gives CDR1 MNHEY, CDR2 SMNVEV (reference sequence). The CDR3 extends over 15 amino acids. The V gene end was trimmed by 3 bases and the J gene end by 7 bases; junction bases not matched to a gene: 5. The CDR3 coding sequence is TGTGCCAGCAGTTTCTCGGGACAGGCCAATTCACCCCTCCACTTT. It encodes CASSFSGQANSPLHF.

The gene calls are TRBV25-1 and TRBJ2-1; TRBD1 matches at 7 bases. The junction had 12 bases not matched to a gene; V was cut back by 6 bases and J by 4 bases. The length of the CDR3 is 16 residues. Per the germline V gene, CDR1 is MGHDK and CDR2 is SYGVNS. CDR3 in amino acids: CASSSPGTAAYNEQFF. CDR3 sequence (DNA): TGTGCCAGCAGCTCCCCCGGGACAGCCGCTTACAATGAGCAGTTCTTC.

The J gene is TRBJ2-1, the V gene TRBV5-1; weak D call: TRBD2 (6 bases). Germline values: CDR1 SGHRS, CDR2 YFSETQ. The CDR3 runs to 18 residues. Trimming removed 0 bases at V and 0 bases at J, with 16 bases between. CDR3: CASSLGGGGISSYNEQFF. In nucleotides, the CDR3 is TGCGCCAGCAGCTTGGGGGGAGGAGGAATAAGCTCCTACAATGAGCAGTTCTTC.

The rearrangement uses TRBV27 and TRBJ1-2; TRBD1 matches 7 bases. V lost 5 bases to trimming and J lost 4 bases; unmatched junction nucleotides: 7. There are 14 residues in the CDR3. Germline V gene data show CDR1 as MNHEY and CDR2 as SMNVEV (reference sequence). The DNA of the CDR3 is TGTGCCAGCAGTCGTACAGGGGCCAGCTATGGCTACACCTTC. Encoded protein: CASSRTGASYGYTF.

This clone was seen only a few times. The chain has TRBV5-6 and TRBJ2-7; D perhaps matches TRBD2 (6 bases). Per germline, CDR1 SGHDT and CDR2 YYEEEE. Trimming stripped 4 bases from V and 3 bases from J, with 17 bases between. This CDR3 contains 15 residues. The CDR3 sequence is CASSPLGGVSYEQYF. The CDR3 coding sequence is TGTGCCAGCAGCCCCCTGGGGGGAGTGAGCTACGAGCAGTACTTC.

The chain joins TRBV7-9 to TRBJ1-6; TRBD1 matches 7 bases. CDR1 SEHNR and CDR2 FQNEAQ come from the germline V gene (reference sequence). The CDR3 has 12 residues. The V segment lost 4 bases and the J segment 11 bases; nucleotides outside the gene matches: 2. The CDR3 coding sequence is TGTGCCAGCAGCTCGCAGGGGGCACCCCTCCACTTT. Its protein is CASSSQGAPLHF. Full variable domain (rest looked up from reference TRBV7-9 and TRBJ1-6): DTGVSQNPRHKITKRGQNVTFRCDPISEHNRLYWYRQTLGQGPEFLTYFQNEAQLEKSRLLSDRFSAERPKGSFSTLEIQRTEQGDSAMYLCASSSQGAPLHFGNGTRLTVT.

J is TRBJ1-2 and V is TRBV7-9; a weak D match, TRBD1 (5 bases). CDR1 and CDR2 from the germline V gene are SEHNR and FQNEAQ (reference sequence). The CDR3 covers 17 residues. V gave up 5 bases and J gave up 4 bases, with 23 bases separating them. The DNA of the CDR3 is TGTGCCAGCAGCCCAGCCGGGACTAACCTGTGGGCCTATGGCTACACCTTC. Translation gives CASSPAGTNLWAYGYTF.

This clone was counted between two and nine times. The V and J genes are TRBV5-1 and TRBJ2-7; TRBD2 might be the D (5 bases). V was shortened by 4 bases and J by 0 bases, with 14 bases between the two germline ends. CDR1 and CDR2 from the germline V gene are SGHRS and YFSETQ. The CDR3 runs to 15 residues. CDR3 residues: CASSPRSGSSYEQYF. The DNA of the CDR3 is TGCGCCAGCAGCCCCCGCAGCGGCAGCTCCTACGAGCAGTACTTC. Together with reference TRBV5-1 and TRBJ2-7, the CDR3 gives the full variable domain: KAGVTQTPRYLIKTRGQQVTLSCSPISGHRSVSWYQQTPGQGLQFLFEYFSETQRNKGNFPGRFSGRQFSNSRSEMNVSTLELGDSALYLCASSPRSGSSYEQYFGPGTRLTVT.

The rearrangement uses TRBV5-4 and TRBJ2-7, with 8 bases matching TRBD2. This CDR3 has 14 residues. Germline V gene lookup returns CDR1 SGHNT and CDR2 YYREEE (reference sequence). Trimming cost V 4 bases and J 7 bases; bases outside gene matches: 10. CDR3 DNA: TGTGCCAGCAGCGGGGGACTAGAATTGGGGGAGCAGTACTTC. Amino acid sequence: CASSGGLELGEQYF.

V and J are TRBV27 and TRBJ2-1; D perhaps matches TRBD1 (6 bases). Germline CDR1 is MNHEY and CDR2 is SMNVEV (reference sequence). CDR3 size: 15 residues. Trimming shortened V by 3 bases and J by 0 bases, and 9 bases separated the two germline ends. The CDR3 DNA reads TGTGCCAGCAGTTTTAGAGGGGGCTCCTACAATGAGCAGTTCTTC. Translated: CASSFRGGSYNEQFF.

The chain recombines TRBV4-3 with TRBJ2-3, with D perhaps matching TRBD2 (6 bases). Per the germline V gene, CDR1 is LGHNA and CDR2 is YSLEER. Trimming stripped 4 bases from V and 2 bases from J, with 13 bases between. The CDR3 length is 15 residues. The CDR3 nucleotides read TGCGCCAGCAGCCTGGAGGGGTTTTCCACAGATACGCAGTATTTT. Protein sequence: CASSLEGFSTDTQYF.

V usage is TRBV5-1 and J usage is TRBJ2-2, with D possibly TRBD2 on 5 matching bases. CDR1 and CDR2 (germline): SGHRS, YFSETQ. Trimming stripped 0 bases from V and 6 bases from J, with 12 bases between. The CDR3 extends over 15 amino acids. CDR3 residues: CASSLVAMGAGELFF. The CDR3 bases are TGCGCCAGCAGCTTGGTAGCGATGGGCGCCGGGGAGCTGTTTTTT.

This clone has more than one count but fewer than ten. V gene TRBV19 combines with J gene TRBJ2-5; D is unclear. The CDR3 consists of 11 residues. Germline-derived CDR1 and CDR2 are LNHDA and SQIVND (reference sequence). Trimming removed 7 bases from V and 0 bases from J, with 3 bases in between. The CDR3, as DNA: TGTGCCAGTACCAACCAAGAGACCCAGTACTTC. This codes for CASTNQETQYF.

This sequence joins TRBV28 and TRBJ2-7; 7 positions match TRBD2. CDR1 and CDR2 from the germline V gene are MDHEN and SYDVKM. The junction had 7 bases not matched to a gene; V was cut back by 3 bases and J by 2 bases. The CDR3 has 15 residues. The CDR3 nucleotides are TGTGCCAGCAGTTTGTCGGCTAGCGGACCCTACGAGCAGTACTTC. Translation gives CASSLSASGPYEQYF.

The genes are TRBV2 and TRBJ2-3, with a weak D call TRBD2 (5 bases). CDR3 length equals 13 residues. Trimming removed 8 bases from V and 8 bases from J, with 17 bases in between. Germline CDR1 SNHLY, CDR2 FYNNEI. The CDR3 reads CASSISGFGTQYF. Written as DNA, the CDR3 is TGTGCCAGCTCGATCTCGGGGTTCGGTACGCAGTATTTT.

The chain employs TRBV5-6 and TRBJ2-1; 9 bases match TRBD2. The CDR3 is 18 amino acids. Germline values: CDR1 SGHDT, CDR2 YYEEEE. V gave up 3 bases and J gave up 0 bases; unmatched junction bases: 10. CDR3 DNA: TGTGCCAGCAGCTCACCGGGACTAGCACCATACTCCTACAATGAGCAGTTCTTC. This translates into CASSSPGLAPYSYNEQFF.

This clone was recorded a few times. The gene calls are TRBV5-4 and TRBJ1-4; D is unresolved. This CDR3 contains 13 residues. CDR1 is SGHNT and CDR2 is YYREEE in the germline V gene (reference sequence). Trimming removed 1 base from V and 7 bases from J, with 8 bases in between. CDR3 in DNA: TGTGCCAGCAGCTTGCCCTCCCGTGAAAAACTGTTTTTT. Translated: CASSLPSREKLFF.

The table lists this clone with a few counts. V is TRBV15 and J is TRBJ2-1; D is ambiguous. Germline V gene lookup returns CDR1 LNHNV and CDR2 YYDKDF (reference sequence). Deletions cut 6 bases from V and 0 bases from J, with 9 bases between. The CDR3 runs 14 residues. The CDR3 DNA is TGTGCCACCAGAGCGTCTAGCTCCTACAATGAGCAGTTCTTC. Encoded protein: CATRASSSYNEQFF.

The V call is TRBV30, the J call TRBJ2-1; 10 bases line up with TRBD2. Germline CDR1 GTSNPN, CDR2 SVGIG (reference sequence). With 3 bases clipped from V and 6 bases from J, the junction kept 5 bases outside the gene matches. This CDR3 spans 14 amino acids. CDR3 protein: CAWRRTSGPNEQFF. In nucleotides, the CDR3 is TGTGCCTGGAGAAGGACTAGCGGTCCCAATGAGCAGTTCTTC.

This clone turned up a few times. The chain links TRBV4-1 to TRBJ1-5; no firm D call. The CDR3 spans 15 residues. CDR1 and CDR2 (germline): MGHRA, YSYEKL. The germline V and J ends were trimmed by 1 base and 7 bases, with 14 bases remaining between them. The CDR3 reads CASSQGQTEAQPQHF. CDR3 bases: TGCGCCAGCAGCCAAGGGCAGACTGAGGCCCAGCCCCAGCATTTT.

This chain uses TRBV28 with TRBJ2-3, with 10 bases matching TRBD2. V dropped 2 bases and J dropped 14; count of bases not matched to a gene: 13. Germline V gene sequence: CDR1 MDHEN, CDR2 SYDVKM. The CDR3 totals 15 residues. CDR3: CASSLTHPTSGTAYF. The CDR3, as DNA: TGTGCCAGCAGTTTAACCCACCCTACTAGCGGGACGGCGTATTTT.

J is TRBJ2-7 and V is TRBV28, with 8 bases lining up with TRBD2. Looked up from germline, CDR1 is MDHEN and CDR2 is SYDVKM. The CDR3 has 16 amino acids. J was trimmed by 0 bases and V by 3 bases; bases with no gene match: 7. The CDR3 loop reads CASSFSIAGPSYEQYF. CDR3 DNA: TGTGCCAGCAGTTTTTCTATAGCGGGACCCTCCTACGAGCAGTACTTC.

The V and J genes are TRBV4-2 and TRBJ1-2; 9 bases are shared with TRBD1. V lost 1 base to trimming and J lost 6 bases; unmatched junction nucleotides: 9. The length of the CDR3 is 16 residues. CDR1 and CDR2 (germline): LGHNA, YNFKEQ. The CDR3 spells CASSQAGGQGFDGYTF. The CDR3 nucleotides read TGTGCCAGCAGCCAAGCTGGGGGACAGGGCTTTGATGGCTACACCTTC.

This chain connects TRBV7-9 to TRBJ2-2, with a tentative D call TRBD1 (6 bases). CDR1 and CDR2 from the germline V gene are SEHNR and FQNEAQ (reference sequence). Between the trimmed V and J ends, which lost 5 bases and 7 bases, there was a span of 11 bases. The CDR3 has 13 amino acids. The CDR3 bases are TGTGCCAGCAGCCCCAGGGGTAACGGGGAGCTGTTTTTT. Amino acid sequence: CASSPRGNGELFF.

The V and J genes are TRBV4-2 and TRBJ1-5, with D possibly matching TRBD1 (6 bases). With 4 bases removed from V and 4 bases from J, the gap between germline ends came to 8 bases. Germline V lookup: CDR1 LGHNA, CDR2 YNFKEQ. This CDR3 has 13 amino acids. The DNA for the CDR3 is TGTGCCAGCAGCCCTCAGGGGAATCAGCCCCAGCATTTT. Translated: CASSPQGNQPQHF.

This chain uses TRBV9 with TRBJ2-3; 7 nucleotides agree with TRBD1. The CDR3 spans 15 residues. The germline V gene encodes CDR1 SGDLS and CDR2 YYNGEE. The V segment lost 2 bases and the J segment 0 bases; nucleotides outside the gene matches: 3. The chain's CDR3 is CASSVGTVSTDTQYF. The CDR3 nucleotides read TGTGCCAGCAGCGTCGGGACAGTAAGCACAGATACGCAGTATTTT.

The chain is built from TRBV2 and TRBJ2-7; possibly TRBD1 for D (5 bases). Germline assignment: CDR1 SNHLY and CDR2 FYNNEI. The CDR3 sequence is 11 residues long. V lost 7 bases and J 4 bases, leaving 8 bases between the germline ends. The CDR3 nucleotides read TGTGCCAGCAATGGACAATACGAGCAGTACTTC. As protein: CASNGQYEQYF.